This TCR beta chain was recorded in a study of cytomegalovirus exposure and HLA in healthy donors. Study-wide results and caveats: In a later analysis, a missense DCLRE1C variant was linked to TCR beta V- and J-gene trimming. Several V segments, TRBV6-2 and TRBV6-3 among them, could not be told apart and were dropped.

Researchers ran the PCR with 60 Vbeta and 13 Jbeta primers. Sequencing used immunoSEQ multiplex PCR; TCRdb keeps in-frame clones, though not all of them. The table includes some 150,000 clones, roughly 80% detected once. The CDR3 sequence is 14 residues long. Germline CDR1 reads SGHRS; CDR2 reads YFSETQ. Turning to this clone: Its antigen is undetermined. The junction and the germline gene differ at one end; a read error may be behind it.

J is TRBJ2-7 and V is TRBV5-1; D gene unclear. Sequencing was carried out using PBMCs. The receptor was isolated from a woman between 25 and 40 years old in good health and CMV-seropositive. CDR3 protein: CASSLVRFTYEQYF. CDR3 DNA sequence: TGTGCCAGCAGCTTGGTCCGGTTTACCTACGAGCAGTACTTC.